Each of the 4 T cell receptor beta chains below was sequenced from the same sample in a study of T cells in tuberculosis. Profiling relied on immunoSEQ multiplex PCR, and the TCRdb table lists in-frame clones only, not all of them. The repertoire holds some 47,000 clones, with nearly 95% as singletons. The sample taken for sequencing was PBMCs. Every receptor here comes from a donor between 5 and 29 years old with latent tuberculosis or without tuberculosis infection.

The CDR3 DNA reads TGTGCCATCAGTGACCTGAGTGAAGCTTTCTTT. Translation gives CAISDLSEAFF. J is TRBJ1-1 and V is TRBV10-3; D ambiguous. The CDR3 extends over 11 amino acids. V was shortened by 3 bases and J by 7 bases, with 6 bases between the two germline ends. Germline V gives CDR1 ENHRY, CDR2 SYGVKD.

The genes are TRBV5-6 and TRBJ2-1; 7 bases are shared with TRBD2. With 1 base clipped from V and 1 base from J, the junction kept 11 bases outside the gene matches. In germline, CDR1 is SGHDT, CDR2 YYEEEE. The CDR3 loop spans 18 amino acids. The CDR3 DNA follows: TGTGCCAGCAGCTTGAGCGGGACTGAGATCAAGTCCTACAATGAGCAGTTCTTC. This gives the protein CASSLSGTEIKSYNEQFF. The variable domain in full, with the rest retrieved from reference TRBV5-6 and TRBJ2-1, is DAGVTQSPTHLIKTRGQQVTLRCSPKSGHDTVSWYQQALGQGPQFIFQYYEEEERQRGNFPDRFSGHQFPNYSSELNVNALLLGDSALYLCASSLSGTEIKSYNEQFFGPGTRLTVL.

The chain carries TRBV13 and TRBJ2-2, with a weak D call TRBD2 (6 bases). The CDR3 has 16 residues. V was clipped by 4 bases and J by 7 bases, with 19 bases between them. CDR1 is PRHDT and CDR2 is FYEKMQ in the germline V gene (reference sequence). CDR3 nucleotides: TGTGCCAGCAGCTCCATGGGACTTGCGACAATCGGGGAGCTGTTTTTT. It encodes CASSSMGLATIGELFF. Together with reference TRBV13 and TRBJ2-2, the CDR3 gives the full variable domain: AAGVIQSPRHLIKEKRETATLKCYPIPRHDTVYWYQQGPGQDPQFLISFYEKMQSDKGSIPDRFSAQQFSDYHSELNMSSLELGDSALYFCASSSMGLATIGELFFGEGSRLTVL.

The rearrangement links TRBV5-1 to TRBJ1-6, with D possibly matching TRBD1 (6 bases). The CDR3 has 15 amino acids. The ends were cut back, 3 bases at V and 0 bases at J, with 7 bases in the middle. The germline V gene has CDR1 SGHRS and CDR2 YFSETQ. CDR3: CASSSDSSYNSPLHF. In nucleotides, the CDR3 is TGCGCCAGCAGCTCGGACAGCTCCTATAATTCACCCCTCCACTTT. The whole variable domain, filled in from reference TRBV5-1 and TRBJ1-6, reads KAGVTQTPRYLIKTRGQQVTLSCSPISGHRSVSWYQQTPGQGLQFLFEYFSETQRNKGNFPGRFSGRQFSNSRSEMNVSTLELGDSALYLCASSSDSSYNSPLHFGNGTRLTVT.